Listed here are 15 T cell receptor beta chains from one sample, sequenced in a study of CD8+CD57+ T cells in acquired aplastic anemia. Patients chosen for sequencing had CD8+CD57+ cells that had expanded, as shown by flow cytometry. Investigators profiled TCR beta VDJ and CDR3 from genomic DNA template. TCRdb analysed the reads with MiXCR anew, one entry per CDR3 protein. The table has about 180,000 distinct CDR3 sequences, 48% seen once. Sequencing input: sorted CD4+, CD8+, or CD8+CD57+ T cells (not recorded which) from PBMCs. The receptors derive from a human donor with aplastic anemia.

This clonotype was seen many times. This sequence joins TRBV5-1 and TRBJ2-1; TRBD2 matches at 7 bases. The germline V gene has CDR1 SGHRS and CDR2 YFSETQ. The V segment lost 5 bases and the J segment 9 bases; nucleotides outside the gene matches: 8. The CDR3 runs 13 residues. CDR3 DNA sequence: TGCGCCAGCAGAGAGCGGGAAGGCGGTGAGCAGTTCTTC. This sequence encodes CASREREGGEQFF.

This clonotype came up a few times. CDR3 region: CASSEAGAQGYTF. The CDR3 coding sequence is TGTGCCAGCAGTGAAGCAGGGGCGCAGGGCTACACCTTC. This sequence joins TRBV2 and TRBJ1-2; D may be TRBD1 (5 bases). The CDR3 totals 13 residues. The V gene lost 0 bases and the J gene lost 8 bases, with 10 bases spanning the gap. Germline lookup yields CDR1 SNHLY and CDR2 FYNNEI. The full variable domain, completed using reference TRBV2 and TRBJ1-2, is EPEVTQTPSHQVTQMGQEVILRCVPISNHLYFYWYRQILGQKVEFLVSFYNNEISEKSEIFDDQFSVERPDGSNFTLKIRSTKLEDSAMYFCASSEAGAQGYTFGSGTRLTVV.

This clonotype was seen a handful of times. J is TRBJ2-3 and V is TRBV29-1, with D perhaps TRBD2 (6 bases). Per germline, CDR1 SQVTM and CDR2 ANQGSEA. V dropped 6 bases and J dropped 7 bases, with 20 bases sitting between them. CDR3 length: 14 residues. The CDR3 coding sequence is TGCAGCGTCGCTAGGGTGGGAGGCATGAATACGCAGTATTTT. Its translation is CSVARVGGMNTQYF.

This chain links TRBV14 with TRBJ2-1; 8 nucleotides match TRBD2. The V segment lost 6 bases and the J segment 7 bases; nucleotides outside the gene matches: 8. Germline CDR1 and CDR2: SGHDN and FVKESK. The CDR3 runs to 14 residues. The CDR3 loop reads CASRLAGGHNEQFF. For the CDR3, the DNA is TGTGCCAGCAGACTCGCGGGAGGCCATAATGAGCAGTTCTTC. Using reference TRBV14 and TRBJ2-1 for the parts outside the CDR3, the full variable domain is EAGVTQFPSHSVIEKGQTVTLRCDPISGHDNLYWYRRVMGKEIKFLLHFVKESKQDESGMPNNRFLAERTGGTYSTLKVQPAELEDSGVYFCASRLAGGHNEQFFGPGTRLTVL.

This clonotype was detected only once. The chain couples TRBV24-1 to TRBJ2-1, with D possibly being TRBD1 (6 bases). Germline CDR1 KGHDR, CDR2 SFDVKD. There are 15 residues in the CDR3. Trimming pared 3 bases from V and 2 bases from J, leaving 10 bases between. Here the CDR3 reads CATSDVQGPYNEQFF. CDR3 coding DNA: TGTGCCACCAGTGATGTACAGGGTCCCTACAATGAGCAGTTCTTC.

The table lists this clonotype with many counts. The chain has TRBV19 and TRBJ1-4, with 7 bases that match TRBD1. J was trimmed by 8 bases and V by 3 bases; bases with no gene match: 18. CDR3 length: 18 amino acids. From germline, CDR1 is LNHDA and CDR2 SQIVND (reference sequence). Written as DNA, the CDR3 is TGTGCCAGTAGTATTGGGATCTCCGTCCAGGGGGGTCGAGAAAAACTGTTTTTT. It translates to CASSIGISVQGGREKLFF.

This clonotype has ten or more counts. The gene calls are TRBV29-1 and TRBJ1-1; D gene ambiguous. The CDR3 is made up of 14 amino acids. The germline V and J ends were trimmed by 7 bases and 2 bases, with 17 bases remaining between them. The germline V gene encodes CDR1 SQVTM and CDR2 ANQGSEA. The CDR3 spells CSGGTGRANTEAFF. In DNA form, the CDR3 reads TGCAGCGGCGGAACGGGGAGGGCCAACACTGAAGCTTTCTTT. Complete variable domain (other parts from reference TRBV29-1 and TRBJ1-1): SAVISQKPSRDICQRGTSLTIQCQVDSQVTMMFWYRQQPGQSLTLIATANQGSEATYESGFVIDKFPISRPNLTFSTLTVSNMSPEDSSIYLCSGGTGRANTEAFFGQGTRLTVV.

This clonotype was picked up a small number of times. A much larger clone sits a single nucleotide away, making a read error possible. CDR3 sequence reads: CASSLGTGNYGYTF. In DNA, the CDR3 is TGCGCCAGCAGCCTGGGGACAGGGAACTATGGCTACACCTTC. The chain recombines TRBV4-3 with TRBJ1-2; 9 positions match TRBD1. The CDR3 loop spans 14 amino acids. Trimming removed 4 bases from V and 2 bases from J; junction bases left unmatched: 2. CDR1 LGHNA and CDR2 YSLEER come from the germline V gene.

The chain recombines TRBV7-9 with TRBJ2-7, with 8 bases fitting TRBD1. V lost 5 bases to trimming and J lost 3 bases; unmatched junction nucleotides: 6. There are 14 residues in the CDR3. Germline values: CDR1 SEHNR, CDR2 FQNEAQ (reference sequence). DNA of the CDR3: TGTGCCAGCAGCCTCAGGGGGCTCGTCTACGAGCAGTACTTC. The encoded protein is CASSLRGLVYEQYF. Using reference TRBV7-9 and TRBJ2-7 for the parts outside the CDR3, the full variable domain is DTGVSQNPRHKITKRGQNVTFRCDPISEHNRLYWYRQTLGQGPEFLTYFQNEAQLEKSRLLSDRFSAERPKGSFSTLEIQRTEQGDSAMYLCASSLRGLVYEQYFGPGTRLTVT.

This clonotype was observed a few times. The chain uses TRBV14 and TRBJ2-3; D remains unclear. Germline CDR1 reads SGHDN; CDR2 reads FVKESK. The CDR3 covers 12 residues. V was trimmed by 3 bases and J by 5 bases, leaving 6 bases between them. The CDR3 nucleotides are TGTGCCAGCAGCCACTATAGAGATACGCAGTATTTT. It encodes CASSHYRDTQYF.

This clonotype appeared many times. The genes are TRBV12-3 or TRBV12-4 and TRBJ2-1, with 10 bases identical to TRBD1. The CDR3 length is 16 residues. Trimming took 6 bases from V and 4 from J; bases not matched to a gene: 9. The CDR3 region has the DNA TGTGCCAGCAGCCACGCCCGGGGACAGGGGTACAATGAGCAGTTCTTC. Residues: CASSHARGQGYNEQFF.

Concerning this clonotype itself: A junction boundary mismatches the germline segment, possibly from a read error. V is TRBV20-1 and J is TRBJ2-1, with D possibly being TRBD1 or TRBD2 (6 bases each). The germline V gene encodes CDR1 DFQATT and CDR2 SNEGSKA (reference sequence). This CDR3 has 10 residues. For the CDR3, the DNA is TGTAGGGGGGAGTACAATGAGCAGTTCTTC. As protein: CRGEYNEQFF.

This clonotype was found once. The CDR3: CASSIGFQPQHF. The CDR3 DNA reads TGTGCCAGTAGTATAGGGTTCCAGCCCCAGCATTTT. The V call is TRBV19, the J call TRBJ1-5; the D is unclear. CDR1 is LNHDA and CDR2 is SQIVND in the germline V gene (reference sequence). This CDR3 is 12 amino acids long. The V end was cut by 1 base, the J end by 7 bases, with 5 bases between. The full variable domain, its missing parts supplied by reference TRBV19 and TRBJ1-5, is DGGITQSPKYLFRKEGQNVTLSCEQNLNHDAMYWYRQDPGQGLRLIYYSQIVNDFQKGDIAEGYSVSREKKESFPLTVTSAQKNPTAFYLCASSIGFQPQHFGDGTRLSIL.

This clonotype was seen ten or more times. The gene calls are TRBV5-4 and TRBJ2-5, with TRBD1 matching 8 bases. Germline V gives CDR1 SGHNT, CDR2 YYREEE (reference sequence). This CDR3 has 14 amino acids. Trimming removed 1 base from V and 4 bases from J; junction bases left unmatched: 3. The CDR3 is CASSLQGAGETQYF. In nucleotides, the CDR3 is TGTGCCAGCAGCTTGCAGGGGGCGGGAGAGACCCAGTACTTC.

There are many counts of this clonotype. The V and J genes are TRBV7-3 and TRBJ2-3, with TRBD2 matching 7 bases. Germline-derived CDR1 and CDR2 are SGHTA and FQGTGA. V shed 5 bases and J 1 base; nucleotides not matched to a gene: 9. This CDR3 is built from 16 residues. The DNA for the CDR3 is TGTGCCAGCAGCAAAGGGACTAATCGTGGCACAGATACGCAGTATTTT. It specifies CASSKGTNRGTDTQYF.